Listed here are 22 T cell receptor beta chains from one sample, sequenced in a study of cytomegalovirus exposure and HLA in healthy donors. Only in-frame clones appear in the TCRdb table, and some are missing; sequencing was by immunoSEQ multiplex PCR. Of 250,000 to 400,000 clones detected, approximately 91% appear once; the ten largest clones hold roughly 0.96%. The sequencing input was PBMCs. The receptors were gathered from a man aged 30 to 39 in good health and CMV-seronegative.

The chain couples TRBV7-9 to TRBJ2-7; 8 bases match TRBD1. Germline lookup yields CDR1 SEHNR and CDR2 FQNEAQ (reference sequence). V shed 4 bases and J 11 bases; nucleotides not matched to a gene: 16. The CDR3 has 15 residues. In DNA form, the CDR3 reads TGTGCCAGCAGCTCCCGGACAGGGACCTCTCTCACGGAGTACTTC. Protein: CASSSRTGTSLTEYF.

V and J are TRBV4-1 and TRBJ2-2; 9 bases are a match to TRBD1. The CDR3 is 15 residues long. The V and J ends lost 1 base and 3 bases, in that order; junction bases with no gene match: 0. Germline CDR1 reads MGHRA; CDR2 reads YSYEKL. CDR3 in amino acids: CASSQGDRDTGELFF. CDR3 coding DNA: TGCGCCAGCAGCCAAGGGGACAGGGACACCGGGGAGCTGTTTTTT.

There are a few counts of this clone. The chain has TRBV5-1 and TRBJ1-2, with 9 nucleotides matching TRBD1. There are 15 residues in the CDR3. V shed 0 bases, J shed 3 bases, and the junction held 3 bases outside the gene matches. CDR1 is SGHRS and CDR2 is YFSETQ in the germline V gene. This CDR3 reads CASSLVTGGDYGYTF. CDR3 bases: TGCGCCAGCAGCTTGGTGACAGGGGGAGACTATGGCTACACCTTC.

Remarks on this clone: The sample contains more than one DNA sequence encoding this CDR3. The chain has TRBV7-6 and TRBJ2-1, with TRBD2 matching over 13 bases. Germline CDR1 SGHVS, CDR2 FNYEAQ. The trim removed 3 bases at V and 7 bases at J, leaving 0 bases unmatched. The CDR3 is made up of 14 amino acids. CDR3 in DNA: TGTGCCAGCAGCTTGACTAGCGGGGGGAATGAGCAGTTCTTC. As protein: CASSLTSGGNEQFF.

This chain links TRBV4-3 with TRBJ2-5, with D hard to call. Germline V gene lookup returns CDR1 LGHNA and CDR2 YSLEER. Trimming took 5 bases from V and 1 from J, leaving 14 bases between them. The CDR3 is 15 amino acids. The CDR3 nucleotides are TGCGCCAGCAGCTTTAACTCCGGGTCCCAAGAGACCCAGTACTTC. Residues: CASSFNSGSQETQYF.

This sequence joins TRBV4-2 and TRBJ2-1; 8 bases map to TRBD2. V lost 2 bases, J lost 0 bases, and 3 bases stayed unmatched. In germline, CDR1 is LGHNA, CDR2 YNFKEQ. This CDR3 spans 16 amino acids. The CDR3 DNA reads TGTGCCAGCAGCCAAACTAGCGGAAGCTCCTACAATGAGCAGTTCTTC. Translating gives CASSQTSGSSYNEQFF.

CDR3 DNA: TGTGCCAGTAGTGGGACATCTTATAATTCACCCCTCCACTTT. It is translated as CASSGTSYNSPLHF. V is TRBV19 and J is TRBJ1-6; possible D gene TRBD1, 6 bases. Trimming stripped 5 bases from V and 4 bases from J, with 9 bases between. There are 14 residues in the CDR3. Germline-derived CDR1 and CDR2 are LNHDA and SQIVND (reference sequence).

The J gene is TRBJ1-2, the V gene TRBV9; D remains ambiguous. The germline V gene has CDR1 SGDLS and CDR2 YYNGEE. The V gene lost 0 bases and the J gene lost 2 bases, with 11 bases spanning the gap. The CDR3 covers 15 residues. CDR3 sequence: CASSVVSWRNYGYTF. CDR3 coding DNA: TGTGCCAGCAGCGTAGTATCTTGGAGGAACTATGGCTACACCTTC. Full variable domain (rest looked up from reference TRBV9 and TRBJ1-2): DSGVTQTPKHLITATGQRVTLRCSPRSGDLSVYWYQQSLDQGLQFLIQYYNGEERAKGNILERFSAQQFPDLHSELNLSSLELGDSALYFCASSVVSWRNYGYTFGSGTRLTVV.

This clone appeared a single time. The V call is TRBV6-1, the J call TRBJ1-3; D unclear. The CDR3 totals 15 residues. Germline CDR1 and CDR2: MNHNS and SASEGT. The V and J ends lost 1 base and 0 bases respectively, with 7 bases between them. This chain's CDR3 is CASSEGRPSGNTIYF. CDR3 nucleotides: TGTGCCAGCAGTGAAGGCAGGCCCTCTGGAAACACCATATATTTT.

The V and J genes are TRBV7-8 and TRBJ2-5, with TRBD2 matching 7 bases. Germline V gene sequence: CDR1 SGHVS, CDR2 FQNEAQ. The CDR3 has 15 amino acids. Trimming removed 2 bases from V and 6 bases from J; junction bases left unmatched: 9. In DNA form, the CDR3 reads TGTGCCAGCAGCTTATGGGGGAGGGACGGGAAGACCCAGTACTTC. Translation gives CASSLWGRDGKTQYF.

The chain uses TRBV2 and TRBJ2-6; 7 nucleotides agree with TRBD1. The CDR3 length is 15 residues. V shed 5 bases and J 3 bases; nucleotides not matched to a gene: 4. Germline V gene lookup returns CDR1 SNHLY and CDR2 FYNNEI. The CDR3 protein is CASSRQGGGANVLTF. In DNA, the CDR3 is TGTGCCAGCAGTCGACAGGGTGGTGGGGCCAACGTCCTGACTTTC. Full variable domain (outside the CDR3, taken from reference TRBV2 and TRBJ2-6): EPEVTQTPSHQVTQMGQEVILRCVPISNHLYFYWYRQILGQKVEFLVSFYNNEISEKSEIFDDQFSVERPDGSNFTLKIRSTKLEDSAMYFCASSRQGGGANVLTFGAGSRLTVL.

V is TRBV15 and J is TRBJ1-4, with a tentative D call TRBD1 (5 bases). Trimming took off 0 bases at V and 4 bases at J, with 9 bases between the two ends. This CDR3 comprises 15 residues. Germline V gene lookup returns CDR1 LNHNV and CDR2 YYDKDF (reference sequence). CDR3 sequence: CATSRERTLNEKLFF. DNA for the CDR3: TGTGCCACCAGCAGAGAACGGACACTTAATGAAAAACTGTTTTTT.

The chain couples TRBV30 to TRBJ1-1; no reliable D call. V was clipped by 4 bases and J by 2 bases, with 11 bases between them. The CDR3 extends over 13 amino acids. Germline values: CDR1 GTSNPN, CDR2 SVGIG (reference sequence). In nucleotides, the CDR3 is TGTGCCTGGATTATTCAGCGAAACACTGAAGCTTTCTTT. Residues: CAWIIQRNTEAFF.

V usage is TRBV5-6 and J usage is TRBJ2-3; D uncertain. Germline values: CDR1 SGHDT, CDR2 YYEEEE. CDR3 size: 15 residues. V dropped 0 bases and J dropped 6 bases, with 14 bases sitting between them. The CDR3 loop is CASSLVSSSGDTQYF. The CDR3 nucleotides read TGTGCCAGCAGCTTGGTTAGCTCATCGGGTGATACGCAGTATTTT.

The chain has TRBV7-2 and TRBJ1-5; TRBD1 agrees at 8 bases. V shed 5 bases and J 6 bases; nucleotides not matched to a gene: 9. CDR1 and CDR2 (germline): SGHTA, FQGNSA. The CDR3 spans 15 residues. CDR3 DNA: TGTGCCAGCAGCCGCCAAGCAGGGGGCAGTCAGCCCCAGCATTTT. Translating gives CASSRQAGGSQPQHF.

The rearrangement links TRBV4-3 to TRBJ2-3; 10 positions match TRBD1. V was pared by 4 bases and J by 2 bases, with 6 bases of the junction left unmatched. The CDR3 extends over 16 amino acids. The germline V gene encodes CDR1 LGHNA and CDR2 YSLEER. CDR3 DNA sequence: TGCGCCAGCAGCCCAAGGACAGGGGGGTACACAGATACGCAGTATTTT. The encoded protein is CASSPRTGGYTDTQYF.

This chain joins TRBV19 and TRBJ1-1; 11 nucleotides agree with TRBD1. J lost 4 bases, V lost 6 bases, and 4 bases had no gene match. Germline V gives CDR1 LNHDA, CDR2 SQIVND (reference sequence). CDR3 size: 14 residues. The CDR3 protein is CASRDRGQLTEAFF. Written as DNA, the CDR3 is TGTGCCAGTAGGGACAGGGGGCAGCTCACTGAAGCTTTCTTT.

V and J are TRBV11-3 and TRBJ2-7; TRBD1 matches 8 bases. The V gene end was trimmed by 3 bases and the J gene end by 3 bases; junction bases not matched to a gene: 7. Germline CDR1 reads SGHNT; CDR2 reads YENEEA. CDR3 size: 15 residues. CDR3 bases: TGTGCCAGCAGCTTGTACACAGACAGGGGCTACGAGCAGTACTTC. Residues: CASSLYTDRGYEQYF.

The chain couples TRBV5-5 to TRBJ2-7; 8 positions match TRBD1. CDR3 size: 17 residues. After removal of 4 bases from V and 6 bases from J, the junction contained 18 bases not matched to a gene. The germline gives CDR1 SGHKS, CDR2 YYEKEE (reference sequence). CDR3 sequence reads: CASSRTIRDRSSVEQYF. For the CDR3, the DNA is TGTGCCAGCAGCAGGACAATCCGGGACAGGAGTTCGGTCGAGCAGTACTTC.

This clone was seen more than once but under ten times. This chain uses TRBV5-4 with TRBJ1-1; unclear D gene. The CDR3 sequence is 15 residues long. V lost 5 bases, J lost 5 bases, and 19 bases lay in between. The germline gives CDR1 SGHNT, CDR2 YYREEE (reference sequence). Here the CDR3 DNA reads TGTGCCAGCAGTTATGGTCATGGAGGCGGGACTGAAGCTTTCTTT. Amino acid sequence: CASSYGHGGGTEAFF.

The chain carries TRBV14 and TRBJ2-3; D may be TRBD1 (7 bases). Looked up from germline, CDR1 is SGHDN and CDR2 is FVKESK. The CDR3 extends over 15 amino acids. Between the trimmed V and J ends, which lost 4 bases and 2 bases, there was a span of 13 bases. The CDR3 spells CASSPYRGLTDTQYF. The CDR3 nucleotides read TGTGCCAGCAGCCCCTACAGGGGACTCACAGATACGCAGTATTTT.

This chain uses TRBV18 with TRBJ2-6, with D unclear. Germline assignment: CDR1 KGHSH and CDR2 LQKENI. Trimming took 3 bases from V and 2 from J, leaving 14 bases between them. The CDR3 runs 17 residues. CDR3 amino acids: CASSPEQGLAGANVLTF. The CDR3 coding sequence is TGTGCCAGCTCACCCGAGCAAGGCCTAGCTGGGGCCAACGTCCTGACTTTC.